These 25 T cell receptor beta chains were all obtained from the same sample, sequenced in a study of graft-versus-host responses after intestinal transplantation. The protocol was immunoSEQ multiplex PCR, while the TCRdb copy is restricted to in-frame clones and leaves out a portion. The data show about 29,000 clones, about 92% seen once. The sequences come from PBMCs, collected about 70 days after intestinal transplant. The origin of the receptors is a human patient who received an intestinal transplant, so some T cells may come from the graft donor.

This chain uses TRBV5-5 with TRBJ2-5, with 12 positions matching TRBD2. V shed 4 bases and J 1 base; nucleotides not matched to a gene: 5. This CDR3 has 16 residues. The germline CDR1 and CDR2 sequences are SGHKS and YYEKEE (reference sequence). DNA for the CDR3: TGTGCCAGCAGCACCGGACTAGCGGGACTCCAAGAGACCCAGTACTTC. This sequence encodes CASSTGLAGLQETQYF.

The chain recombines TRBV5-4 with TRBJ2-5; maybe TRBD2 (6 bases). Germline assignment: CDR1 SGHNT and CDR2 YYREEE (reference sequence). The CDR3 runs 13 residues. The V end was cut by 4 bases, the J end by 4 bases, with 11 bases between. In DNA, the CDR3 is TGTGCCAGCAGCCGTGTCGGGGGAGAGACCCAGTACTTC. Protein product: CASSRVGGETQYF.

V and J are TRBV28 and TRBJ2-7, with D possibly matching TRBD2 (5 bases). The germline V and J ends were trimmed by 5 bases and 3 bases, with 17 bases remaining between them. This CDR3 comprises 15 residues. Germline loops: CDR1 MDHEN, CDR2 SYDVKM. CDR3 sequence reads: CASSPPSGSGYEQYF. The CDR3 coding sequence is TGTGCCAGCAGTCCTCCTTCGGGGTCGGGCTACGAGCAGTACTTC.

The V gene is TRBV7-9, the J gene TRBJ1-5, with D hard to call. V shed 1 base and J shed 5 bases, with 6 bases lying between them. This CDR3 region has 13 residues. The germline V gene encodes CDR1 SEHNR and CDR2 FQNEAQ (reference sequence). CDR3 DNA: TGTGCCAGCAGCTTAGACAAATATCAGCCCCAGCATTTT. Encoded protein: CASSLDKYQPQHF.

The CDR3 DNA follows: TGTGCCAGCAGTGCCATCACAGGCACCGGGGAGCTGTTTTTT. As protein: CASSAITGTGELFF. J is TRBJ2-2 and V is TRBV27; D might be TRBD1 (5 bases). Per the germline V gene, CDR1 is MNHEY and CDR2 is SMNVEV (reference sequence). This CDR3 has 14 residues. The ends were cut back, 5 bases at V and 4 bases at J, with 11 bases in the middle.

V gene TRBV11-1 combines with J gene TRBJ2-1; 9 bases are shared with TRBD2. The CDR3 spans 16 residues. Per germline, CDR1 SGHAT and CDR2 FQDESV (reference sequence). The trim removed 0 bases at V and 4 bases at J, leaving 4 bases unmatched. Written as DNA, the CDR3 is TGTGCCAGCAGCTTAGCGCGTCTAGCGGGGTACAATGAGCAGTTCTTC. Amino acid sequence: CASSLARLAGYNEQFF.

The chain couples TRBV6-1 to TRBJ2-1; D is possibly TRBD2 (6 bases). Germline CDR1 reads MNHNS; CDR2 reads SASEGT. This CDR3 is 15 amino acids long. V was cut by 6 bases and J by 6 bases, with 18 bases left in between. CDR3 amino acids: CASSATEEGPNEQFF. CDR3 DNA sequence: TGTGCCAGCAGCGCTACAGAGGAGGGACCCAATGAGCAGTTCTTC.

V usage is TRBV30 and J usage is TRBJ2-2; 10 positions agree with TRBD1. Per germline, CDR1 GTSNPN and CDR2 SVGIG (reference sequence). J was trimmed by 4 bases and V by 2 bases; bases with no gene match: 4. The CDR3 loop spans 15 amino acids. The CDR3 region has the DNA TGTGCCTGGAGTACCGGGACAGGGGTCACCGGGGAGCTGTTTTTT. Translation: CAWSTGTGVTGELFF.

The chain combines TRBV7-2 with TRBJ1-5; unclear D gene. Looked up from germline, CDR1 is SGHTA and CDR2 is FQGNSA. The V end was cut by 5 bases, the J end by 5 bases, with 10 bases between. The CDR3 runs to 13 residues. The CDR3 protein is CASSPNRYQPQHF. The CDR3 nucleotides are TGTGCCAGCAGCCCCAATCGCTATCAGCCCCAGCATTTT. Full variable domain (rest looked up from reference TRBV7-2 and TRBJ1-5): GAGVSQSPSNKVTEKGKDVELRCDPISGHTALYWYRQSLGQGLEFLIYFQGNSAPDKSGLPSDRFSAERTGGSVSTLTIQRTQQEDSAVYLCASSPNRYQPQHFGDGTRLSIL.

The genes are TRBV5-6 and TRBJ1-4, with D maybe TRBD1 (5 bases). The CDR3 runs to 16 residues. V gave up 4 bases and J gave up 0 bases, with 13 bases separating them. The germline V gene encodes CDR1 SGHDT and CDR2 YYEEEE. The chain's CDR3 is CASSARSGATNEKLFF. The CDR3 bases are TGTGCCAGCAGCGCCCGTTCGGGGGCAACTAATGAAAAACTGTTTTTT.

V and J are TRBV4-1 and TRBJ1-2; 8 bases line up with TRBD1. Germline V gene sequence: CDR1 MGHRA, CDR2 YSYEKL. This CDR3 contains 16 residues. V lost 0 bases, J lost 5 bases, and 8 bases stayed unmatched. CDR3 nucleotides: TGCGCCAGCAGCCAAGACGGGGGGACAGGATTATATGGCTACACCTTC. This sequence encodes CASSQDGGTGLYGYTF.

The rearrangement links TRBV4-3 to TRBJ1-1; perhaps TRBD1 as D (6 bases). CDR3 size: 14 residues. The V gene's germline CDR1 is LGHNA and CDR2 YSLEER. The germline V and J ends were trimmed by 0 bases and 5 bases, with 10 bases remaining between them. The CDR3 here is CASSQDRGGTEAFF. DNA for the CDR3: TGCGCCAGCAGCCAAGACAGGGGAGGGACTGAAGCTTTCTTT.

This clone was counted a few times. The J gene is TRBJ2-7, the V gene TRBV6-6; 7 bases align to TRBD1. From germline, CDR1 is MNHNY and CDR2 SVGAGI (reference sequence). V shed 6 bases, J shed 2 bases, and the junction held 4 bases outside the gene matches. This CDR3 is built from 13 residues. The CDR3 reads CASSPTGAYEQYF. The CDR3 bases are TGTGCCAGCAGCCCCACAGGGGCCTACGAGCAGTACTTC.

The chain joins TRBV6-5 to TRBJ1-1, with TRBD1 matching 8 bases. CDR1 and CDR2 (germline): MNHEY, SVGAGI. This CDR3 contains 13 residues. The J segment lost 11 bases and the V segment lost 2 bases, leaving 7 bases of the junction unmatched. The DNA of the CDR3 is TGTGCCAGCAGTTACACCGACAGGGGTATGGCTTTCTTT. It encodes CASSYTDRGMAFF.

The chain combines TRBV7-9 with TRBJ1-1; 9 bases are shared with TRBD1. J was trimmed by 0 bases and V by 4 bases; bases with no gene match: 0. Germline lookup yields CDR1 SEHNR and CDR2 FQNEAQ (reference sequence). This CDR3 comprises 14 residues. The CDR3 here is CASSWDRVNTEAFF. The CDR3 region has the DNA TGTGCCAGCAGCTGGGACAGGGTGAACACTGAAGCTTTCTTT.

Of note for this clone: Different DNA sequences within this sample yield the same CDR3. V is TRBV10-3 and J is TRBJ1-5; D possibly corresponds to TRBD1 (5 bases). The CDR3 has 15 amino acids. In germline, CDR1 is ENHRY, CDR2 SYGVKD. Trimming shortened V by 9 bases and J by 3 bases, and 18 bases separated the two germline ends. The CDR3 coding sequence is TGTGCCATTAGCCACAACGGGGGGTCCAATCAGCCCCAGCATTTT. This codes for CAISHNGGSNQPQHF.

V gene TRBV30 combines with J gene TRBJ1-2; D call uncertain. The germline V gene has CDR1 GTSNPN and CDR2 SVGIG (reference sequence). V was cut by 6 bases and J by 7 bases, with 21 bases left in between. The CDR3 is 14 amino acids. The CDR3 region has the DNA TGTGCCTGCTTCGAAGGTACCGGGCGCTCTGGCTACACCTTC. The encoded protein is CACFEGTGRSGYTF.

The rearrangement joins TRBV5-5 to TRBJ2-7; D is undetermined. Germline V CDR1 and CDR2: SGHKS, YYEKEE (reference sequence). V was cut by 0 bases and J by 2 bases, with 9 bases left in between. The CDR3 contains 14 residues. The CDR3 nucleotides read TGTGCCAGCAGCTTGGTTTCCGATACCTACGAGCAGTACTTC. It specifies CASSLVSDTYEQYF.

The J gene is TRBJ1-6, the V gene TRBV9, with D maybe TRBD1 (5 bases). The CDR3 length is 13 residues. CDR1 and CDR2 from the germline V gene are SGDLS and YYNGEE. V shed 4 bases and J shed 11 bases, with 13 bases lying between them. Written as DNA, the CDR3 is TGTGCCAGCAGCCTAAGCGGGGCCGCACCCCTCCACTTT. Translated: CASSLSGAAPLHF.

This chain joins TRBV11-2 and TRBJ2-7; D might be TRBD2 (5 bases). Germline loops: CDR1 SGHAT, CDR2 FQNNGV. V lost 2 bases, J lost 0 bases, and 8 bases lay in between. This CDR3 contains 14 residues. CDR3 protein: CASSLLRDSYEQYF. CDR3 sequence (DNA): TGTGCCAGCAGCTTACTCCGGGACTCCTACGAGCAGTACTTC.

The chain has TRBV4-1 and TRBJ1-1; maybe TRBD1 (6 bases). The length of the CDR3 is 16 residues. V was shortened by 0 bases and J by 5 bases, with 16 bases between the two germline ends. Germline assignment: CDR1 MGHRA and CDR2 YSYEKL. The CDR3 region is CASSQDPGGLGTEAFF. The CDR3 coding sequence is TGCGCCAGCAGCCAAGATCCGGGGGGGCTCGGTACTGAAGCTTTCTTT.

The chain is built from TRBV11-2 and TRBJ1-1, with 7 bases that match TRBD1. The J segment lost 5 bases and the V segment lost 5 bases, leaving 8 bases of the junction unmatched. This CDR3 comprises 14 residues. Germline V lookup: CDR1 SGHAT, CDR2 FQNNGV. The CDR3 region is CASSLLTGPTEAFF. The CDR3, as DNA: TGTGCCAGCAGCCTATTGACAGGGCCGACTGAAGCTTTCTTT.

The rearrangement links TRBV7-6 to TRBJ1-2; 8 positions agree with TRBD1. Germline V gene data show CDR1 as SGHVS and CDR2 as FNYEAQ. The CDR3 length is 17 residues. J lost 6 bases, V lost 2 bases, and 14 bases had no gene match. As DNA, the CDR3 is TGTGCCAGCAGCTTATTAGCAGGGGGCGCAGTGGCTAATGGCTACACCTTC. Translation gives CASSLLAGGAVANGYTF.

The chain employs TRBV14 and TRBJ2-1; TRBD2 matches at 9 bases. Trimming took 1 base from V and 7 from J; bases not matched to a gene: 11. The length of the CDR3 is 17 residues. Germline loops: CDR1 SGHDN, CDR2 FVKESK. The CDR3 loop is CASSQVGMTSGLNEQFF. The CDR3 nucleotides read TGTGCCAGCAGCCAAGTGGGGATGACTAGCGGCTTAAATGAGCAGTTCTTC.

The chain combines TRBV7-7 with TRBJ2-5; D is unresolved. This CDR3 is 14 amino acids long. CDR1 and CDR2 (germline): SSHAT, FNYEAQ (reference sequence). V lost 5 bases and J 5 bases, leaving 15 bases between the germline ends. The CDR3 loop is CASSPLLVTETQYF. CDR3 coding DNA: TGTGCCAGCAGCCCCCTCCTGGTGACTGAGACCCAGTACTTC.